This T cell receptor (beta chain) appears in the sequencing data of a study of shared clonotypes between healthy human individuals. Profiling relied on immunoSEQ multiplex PCR, and the TCRdb table lists in-frame clones only, not all of them. In the table there are about 2.1 million clones, 90% to 95% of which are singletons. Trimming cost V 5 bases and J 5 bases; bases outside gene matches: 17. Per germline, CDR1 MNHEY and CDR2 SMNVEV (reference sequence). The CDR3 is 18 residues long. Naive CD8 populations comprised CD45RO-negative cells positively selected for CCR7, excluding terminally differentiated effector memory CD45RA+ cells.

This sequence originates from a man aged 18 to 30 in good health. Some clones in this sample may be carry-over from other donors' samples. Sequenced: naive CD8+ T cells from PBMCs. The chain is built from TRBV27 and TRBJ2-7; 11 bases line up with TRBD2. CDR3 region: CASSGIIAGGPFIHEQYF. The DNA for the CDR3 is TGTGCCAGCAGTGGAATTATAGCGGGAGGGCCTTTTATCCACGAGCAGTACTTC.